This T cell receptor beta chain originates from a study of T cell repertoires in cytomegalovirus infection. This clonotype was counted at least ten times. TCRdb reprocessed the reads via MiXCR and lists one record per CDR3 protein. The sample has roughly 130,000 distinct CDR3 sequences, approximately 8.8% seen once. V lost 1 base to trimming and J lost 0 bases; unmatched junction nucleotides: 7. CDR1 and CDR2 (germline): SGHAT, FQNNGV. The CDR3 spans 18 residues. The chain couples TRBV11-2 to TRBJ2-3, with 10 bases lining up with TRBD2. The sample was PBMCs. The sequence came from a human donor in good health (CMV status not recorded). Some clones in this sample may be carry-over from other donors' samples. For the CDR3, the DNA is TGTGCCAGCAGCTTAGGTCTAGCGGGGGAGCCTAGCACAGATACGCAGTATTTT. Translated, it gives CASSLGLAGEPSTDTQYF.